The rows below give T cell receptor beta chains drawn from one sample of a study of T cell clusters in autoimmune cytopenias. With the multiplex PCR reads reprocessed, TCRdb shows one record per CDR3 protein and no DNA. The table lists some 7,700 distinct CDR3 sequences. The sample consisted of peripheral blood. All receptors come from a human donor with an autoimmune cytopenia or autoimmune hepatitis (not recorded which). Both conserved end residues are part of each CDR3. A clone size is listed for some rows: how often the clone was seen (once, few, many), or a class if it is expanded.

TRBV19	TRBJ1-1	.	CASSTGQAEAFF
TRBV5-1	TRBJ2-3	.	CASSSGDRSTDTQYF
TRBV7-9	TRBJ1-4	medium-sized	CASSLGSEKLFF
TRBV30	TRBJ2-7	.	CALAGGPREQYF
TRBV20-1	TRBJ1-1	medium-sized	CSASDNTEAFF
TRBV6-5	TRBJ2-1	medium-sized	CASTRQGSGEQFF
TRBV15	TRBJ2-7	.	CATSRVDRGSNEQYF
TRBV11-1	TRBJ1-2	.	CASSLGALSYTF
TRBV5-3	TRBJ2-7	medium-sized	CASQRGLAGGPYEQYF
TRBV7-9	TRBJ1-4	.	CASSRDSPNEKLFF
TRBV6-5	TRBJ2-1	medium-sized	CASSYSTSVRPEQFF
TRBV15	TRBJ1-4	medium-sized	CATRGTWSTNEKLFF
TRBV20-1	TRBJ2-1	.	CSAPKGENEQFF
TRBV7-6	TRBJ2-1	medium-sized	CASSFGGGADNEQFF
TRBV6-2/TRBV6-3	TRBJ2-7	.	CASSNFYEQYF
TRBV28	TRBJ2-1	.	CASSFGQGLAGGFNEQFF
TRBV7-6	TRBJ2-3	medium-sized	CASSLGGRSDTQYF
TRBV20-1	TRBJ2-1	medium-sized	CSASGTHSYNEQFF
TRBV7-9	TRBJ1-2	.	CASSLEIRSNYGYTF
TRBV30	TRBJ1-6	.	CAWREGASNSPLHF
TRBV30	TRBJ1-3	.	CAWRAGEWSGNTIYF
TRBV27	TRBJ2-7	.	CASSQDRAEQYF
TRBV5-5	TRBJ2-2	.	CASSRQGAENTGELFF
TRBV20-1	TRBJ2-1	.	CSVEKVRLLKNEQFF
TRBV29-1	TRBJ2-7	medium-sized	CSVEAGTGGDEQYF
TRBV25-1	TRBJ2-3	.	CASSEQGLGPTDTQYF
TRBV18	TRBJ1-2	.	CASSPRRGQGKNYGYTF
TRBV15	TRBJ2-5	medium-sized	CATSSLFEGPQETQYF
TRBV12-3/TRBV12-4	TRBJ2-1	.	CASSFASGSFNEQFF
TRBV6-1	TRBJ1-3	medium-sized	CASRDKSRLNTIYF
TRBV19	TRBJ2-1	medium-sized	CASSETGYEQFF
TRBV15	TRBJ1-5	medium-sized	CATSSTTGVNQPQHF
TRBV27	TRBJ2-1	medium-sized	CASSLSGSGTGQFF
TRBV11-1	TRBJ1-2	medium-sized	CASSLRTGGGYTF
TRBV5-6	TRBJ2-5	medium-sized	CASSFQGQETQYF
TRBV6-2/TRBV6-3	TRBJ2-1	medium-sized	CASSSRQGNDNEQFF
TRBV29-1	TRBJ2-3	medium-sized	CSAVAGGGRASGTDTQYF
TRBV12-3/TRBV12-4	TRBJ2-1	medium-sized	CASSFSGLAAEQFF
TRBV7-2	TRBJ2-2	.	CASSLAQGTGELFF
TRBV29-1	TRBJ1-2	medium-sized	CSVADNYGYTF
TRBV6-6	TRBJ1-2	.	CASSYKGQATRGHGYTF
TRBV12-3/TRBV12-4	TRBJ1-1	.	CASSRVTEAFF
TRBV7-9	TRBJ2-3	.	CASTPNYRQGNTDTQYF
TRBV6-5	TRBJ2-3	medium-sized	CASSKPSRAGYTDTQYF
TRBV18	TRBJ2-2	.	CASSPLRRANTGELFF
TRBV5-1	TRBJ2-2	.	CASSLWNSNTGELFF
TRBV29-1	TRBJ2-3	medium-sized	CSVVPYLMAGGPDSDTQYF
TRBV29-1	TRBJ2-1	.	CSVEDSEIRGPQFF
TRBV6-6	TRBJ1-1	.	CASSWEGDTEAFF
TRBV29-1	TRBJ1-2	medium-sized	CSVEDDQGMYGYTF
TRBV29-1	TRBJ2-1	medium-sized	CSVGLAGYNEQFF
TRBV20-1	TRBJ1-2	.	CSAGSFGTGGGYTF
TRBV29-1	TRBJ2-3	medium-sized	CSVTSLSDTQYF